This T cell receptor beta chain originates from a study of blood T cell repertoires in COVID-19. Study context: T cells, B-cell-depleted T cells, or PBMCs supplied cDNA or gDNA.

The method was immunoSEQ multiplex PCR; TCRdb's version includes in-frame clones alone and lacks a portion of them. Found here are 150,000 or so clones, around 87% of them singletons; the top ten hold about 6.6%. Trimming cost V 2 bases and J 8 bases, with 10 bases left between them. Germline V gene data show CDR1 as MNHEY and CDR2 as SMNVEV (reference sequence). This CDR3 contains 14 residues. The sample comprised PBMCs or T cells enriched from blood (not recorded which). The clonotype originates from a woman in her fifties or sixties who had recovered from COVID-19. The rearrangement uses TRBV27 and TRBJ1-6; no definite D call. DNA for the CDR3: TGTGCCAGCAGTTTAGGGCAATGGGATTCACCCCTCCACTTT. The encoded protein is CASSLGQWDSPLHF.